A single TCR beta chain is shown here with its context. Germline CDR1 reads PRHDT; CDR2 reads FYEKMQ (reference sequence). The CDR3 is made up of 15 amino acids. The V gene end was trimmed by 0 bases and the J gene end by 3 bases; junction bases not matched to a gene: 3. This sample is part of a study of blood T cell repertoires in COVID-19. Overall study: Collection of acute and convalescent COVID-19 samples took place in the United States, Italy and Spain.

Profiled with immunoSEQ multiplex PCR; TCRdb holds only in-frame clones, not every one. The data contain some 110,000 clones, around nine tenths of them singletons. The V call is TRBV13, the J call TRBJ2-7; 9 positions match TRBD1. This TCR was recovered from a man aged 35 to 55 with acute or convalescent COVID-19. What was sequenced was peripheral blood. Written as DNA, the CDR3 is TGTGCCAGCAGCTTAGGCCCGGGACAGGGCTACGAGCAGTACTTC. Translation: CASSLGPGQGYEQYF.